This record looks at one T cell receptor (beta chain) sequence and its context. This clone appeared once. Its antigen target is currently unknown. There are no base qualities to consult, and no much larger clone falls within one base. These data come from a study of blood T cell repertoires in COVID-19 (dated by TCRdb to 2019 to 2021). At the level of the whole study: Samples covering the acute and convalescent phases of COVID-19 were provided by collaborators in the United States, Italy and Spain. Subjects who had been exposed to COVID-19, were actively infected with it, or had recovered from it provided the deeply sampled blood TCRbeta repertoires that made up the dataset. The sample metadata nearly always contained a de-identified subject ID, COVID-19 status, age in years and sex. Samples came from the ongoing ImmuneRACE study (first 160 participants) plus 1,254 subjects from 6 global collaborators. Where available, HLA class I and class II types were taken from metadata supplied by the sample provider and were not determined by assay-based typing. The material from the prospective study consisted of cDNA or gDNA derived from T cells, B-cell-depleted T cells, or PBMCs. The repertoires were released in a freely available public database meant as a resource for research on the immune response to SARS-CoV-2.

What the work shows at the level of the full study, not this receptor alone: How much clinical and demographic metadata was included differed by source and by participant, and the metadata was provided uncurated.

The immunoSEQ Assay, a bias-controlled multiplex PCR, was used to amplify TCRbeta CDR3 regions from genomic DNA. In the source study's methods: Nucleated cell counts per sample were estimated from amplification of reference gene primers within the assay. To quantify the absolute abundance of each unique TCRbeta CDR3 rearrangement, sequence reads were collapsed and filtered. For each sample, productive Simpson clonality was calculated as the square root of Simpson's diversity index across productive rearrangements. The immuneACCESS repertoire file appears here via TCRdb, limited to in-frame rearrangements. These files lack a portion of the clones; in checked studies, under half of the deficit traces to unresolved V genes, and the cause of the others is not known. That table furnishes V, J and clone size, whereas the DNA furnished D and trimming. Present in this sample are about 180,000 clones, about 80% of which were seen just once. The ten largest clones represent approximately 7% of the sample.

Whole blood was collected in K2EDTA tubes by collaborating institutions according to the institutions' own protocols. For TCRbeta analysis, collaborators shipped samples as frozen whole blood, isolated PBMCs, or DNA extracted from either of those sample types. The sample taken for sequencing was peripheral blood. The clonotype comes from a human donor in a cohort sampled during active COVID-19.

Here the CDR3 is given as CAWSRLVTGDTEAFF. DNA sequence: TGTGCCTGGAGTCGGCTTGTTACAGGGGACACTGAAGCTTTCTTT. The receptor chain draws on TRBV30 and TRBJ1-1; TRBD1 aligns with 7 central bases. CDR1 and CDR2, per the germline V gene (reference sequence), are GTSNPN and SVGIG. The CDR3, cysteine through phenylalanine, is 15 amino acids long. Only the CDR3 portion is preserved as DNA: 45 bases, with reading frame beginning at the first base. Trimming removed 2 bases from V and 3 bases from J; the gene matches leave 9 bases unexplained. Reference TRBV30 and TRBJ1-1 proteins supply the regions before and after the CDR3; the full variable domain is: SQTIHQWPATLVQPVGSPLSLECTVEGTSNPNLYWYRQAAGRGLQLLFYSVGIGQISSEVPQNLSASRPQDRQFILSSKKLLLSDSGFYLCAWSRLVTGDTEAFFGQGTRLTVV.